The 27 T cell receptor beta chains below come from one sample, sequenced in a study of TIL therapy for anti-PD-1-resistant metastatic lung cancer. This was the immunoSEQ v3 assay. The data were produced by immunoSEQ multiplex PCR, yet TCRdb's version contains in-frame clones alone and is incomplete. The sample lists 55,000 to 65,000 clones; roughly 66% were seen once. As for time point: pre-treatment sample, taken before nivolumab and TIL therapy. This specimen consisted of blood, obtained at baseline. Every receptor here comes from a person aged 25-85 years with non-small cell lung cancer.

J is TRBJ2-5 and V is TRBV7-9; D is possibly TRBD1 or TRBD2 (6 bases each). CDR1 and CDR2 (germline): SEHNR, FQNEAQ (reference sequence). The V end lost 9 bases, the J end lost 5 bases, and 16 bases lay between the germline ends. The CDR3 totals 13 residues. The CDR3 DNA is TGTGCCAGTACGACAGGCAGCGGGGAGACCCAGTACTTC. Encoded protein: CASTTGSGETQYF.

The rearrangement uses TRBV13 and TRBJ2-1, with 9 bases that match TRBD2. The CDR3 is made up of 15 amino acids. CDR1 is PRHDT, CDR2 FYEKMQ, per germline (reference sequence). The junction had 12 bases not matched to a gene; V was cut back by 6 bases and J by 9 bases. CDR3 region: CASSLAREGGGEQFF. The CDR3 nucleotides read TGTGCCAGCAGTCTAGCGCGGGAGGGAGGGGGTGAGCAGTTCTTC. The full variable domain, its missing parts supplied by reference TRBV13 and TRBJ2-1, is AAGVIQSPRHLIKEKRETATLKCYPIPRHDTVYWYQQGPGQDPQFLISFYEKMQSDKGSIPDRFSAQQFSDYHSELNMSSLELGDSALYFCASSLAREGGGEQFFGPGTRLTVL.

The chain combines TRBV19 with TRBJ2-3; D unresolved. Germline CDR1 LNHDA, CDR2 SQIVND (reference sequence). The CDR3 is 16 residues long. V lost 3 bases and J lost 5, with 18 bases in between. The CDR3 spells CASSIFLRSTGDTQYF. The CDR3 DNA sequence: TGTGCCAGTAGTATCTTCCTGCGCTCGACTGGAGATACGCAGTATTTT.

V is TRBV11-2 and J is TRBJ2-3; no clear D gene. V dropped 0 bases and J dropped 6 bases, with 19 bases sitting between them. The CDR3 consists of 17 residues. Germline CDR1 and CDR2: SGHAT and FQNNGV. The CDR3 DNA is TGTGCCAGCAGCTTAGATACGGTGGTGGTGGGTGTGGATACGCAGTATTTT. It translates to CASSLDTVVVGVDTQYF.

This clone has more than one count but fewer than ten. This chain uses TRBV19 with TRBJ1-5, with 8 nucleotides matching TRBD1. There are 14 residues in the CDR3. J was trimmed by 7 bases and V by 5 bases; bases with no gene match: 7. Looked up from germline, CDR1 is LNHDA and CDR2 is SQIVND (reference sequence). The DNA of the CDR3 is TGTGCCAGTAGTGCAGGACAGGGTGTACAGCCCCAGCATTTT. As protein: CASSAGQGVQPQHF. The whole variable domain, remainder taken from reference TRBV19 and TRBJ1-5, is DGGITQSPKYLFRKEGQNVTLSCEQNLNHDAMYWYRQDPGQGLRLIYYSQIVNDFQKGDIAEGYSVSREKKESFPLTVTSAQKNPTAFYLCASSAGQGVQPQHFGDGTRLSIL.

This rearrangement joins TRBV6-6 to TRBJ2-2, with 14 bases identical to TRBD2. CDR1 is MNHNY, CDR2 SVGAGI, per germline (reference sequence). With V trimmed by 5 bases and J by 3 bases, 2 bases remained unmatched. The CDR3 runs 16 residues. CDR3 amino acids: CASSTGLAGDTGELFF. The CDR3 DNA reads as TGTGCCAGCAGTACGGGACTAGCGGGGGACACCGGGGAGCTGTTTTTT.

This chain links TRBV15 with TRBJ1-5, with a possible D match to TRBD1 (5 bases). Germline V gene data show CDR1 as LNHNV and CDR2 as YYDKDF (reference sequence). V lost 0 bases to trimming and J lost 7 bases, with 19 bases between them. The CDR3 is 17 residues long. The CDR3 nucleotides read TGTGCCACCAGCAGAGATTGGGCTGGGGGTACTTCACAGCCCCAGCATTTT. Amino acids: CATSRDWAGGTSQPQHF.

The chain is built from TRBV18 and TRBJ2-7; 15 bases align to TRBD2. The V and J ends lost 3 bases and 4 bases, in that order; junction bases with no gene match: 7. CDR1 is KGHSH, CDR2 LQKENI, per germline. CDR3 length: 17 residues. CDR3: CASSPGLAGGLGYEQYF. The DNA for the CDR3 is TGTGCCAGCTCACCCGGACTAGCGGGAGGGCTTGGATACGAGCAGTACTTC.

In its sample, this clone was seen a few times. This chain joins TRBV5-1 and TRBJ2-7; D may be TRBD2 (5 bases). Germline lookup yields CDR1 SGHRS and CDR2 YFSETQ. V was clipped by 2 bases and J by 2 bases, with 14 bases between them. The CDR3 spans 15 residues. CDR3 nucleotides: TGCGCCAGCAGCTTTTCCGCGGAGGCTGCCTACGAGCAGTACTTC. Protein product: CASSFSAEAAYEQYF.

CDR3 amino acids: CASSFVREAFF. CDR3 nucleotides: TGTGCCAGCAGCTTTGTACGGGAAGCTTTCTTT. The chain uses TRBV7-3 and TRBJ1-1; D not certain. The CDR3 covers 11 residues. V was shortened by 3 bases and J by 8 bases, with 7 bases between the two germline ends. The germline V gene has CDR1 SGHTA and CDR2 FQGTGA.

The chain employs TRBV5-5 and TRBJ1-1, with TRBD1 matching over 7 bases. The germline V gene has CDR1 SGHKS and CDR2 YYEKEE (reference sequence). Trimming took 4 bases from V and 10 from J; bases not matched to a gene: 10. This CDR3 region has 13 residues. In nucleotides, the CDR3 is TGTGCCAGCAGCCCTTACAGGACAGGCTTAGCTTTCTTT. Its protein is CASSPYRTGLAFF.

The J gene is TRBJ2-6, the V gene TRBV29-1; no definite D call. This CDR3 region has 14 residues. The germline CDR1 and CDR2 sequences are SQVTM and ANQGSEA. The germline V and J ends were trimmed by 4 bases and 0 bases, with 7 bases remaining between them. The CDR3 DNA follows: TGCAGCGTTGCTCGGAGCTCTGGGGCCAACGTCCTGACTTTC. Translation: CSVARSSGANVLTF.

The V call is TRBV11-1, the J call TRBJ2-5; 7 bases are a match to TRBD2. Germline CDR1 and CDR2: SGHAT and FQDESV (reference sequence). This CDR3 contains 15 residues. The junction had 8 bases not matched to a gene; V was cut back by 5 bases and J by 2 bases. CDR3 sequence (DNA): TGTGCCAGCAGCCCACATCCGGGACTACAAGAGACCCAGTACTTC. Translating gives CASSPHPGLQETQYF.

This clone came up a few times. The gene calls are TRBV19 and TRBJ1-1, with 9 bases lining up with TRBD1. After removal of 4 bases from V and 5 bases from J, the junction contained 5 bases not matched to a gene. Germline CDR1 is LNHDA and CDR2 is SQIVND (reference sequence). The CDR3 is made up of 14 amino acids. The CDR3 bases are TGTGCCAGTAGTAGGACAGGGGTCGGGACTGAAGCTTTCTTT. Its protein is CASSRTGVGTEAFF.

The V gene is TRBV7-3, the J gene TRBJ1-1; D ambiguous. The germline V and J ends were trimmed by 1 base and 5 bases, with 11 bases remaining between them. Germline values: CDR1 SGHTA, CDR2 FQGTGA. The CDR3 is made up of 14 amino acids. CDR3 in DNA: TGTGCCAGCAGCTTAAACGGCATTAAAACTGAAGCTTTCTTT. The encoded protein is CASSLNGIKTEAFF.

This clone has a handful of counts. DNA of the CDR3: TGTGCCAGCAGCTTCGTGAGGACCGGGGAGCTGTTTTTT. Amino acids: CASSFVRTGELFF. The V gene is TRBV7-9, the J gene TRBJ2-2, with D hard to call. The CDR3 totals 13 residues. Germline V lookup: CDR1 SEHNR, CDR2 FQNEAQ (reference sequence). V gave up 3 bases and J gave up 5 bases, with 7 bases separating them.

J is TRBJ2-7 and V is TRBV29-1, with 9 bases lining up with TRBD1. Germline loops: CDR1 SQVTM, CDR2 ANQGSEA. The CDR3 consists of 14 residues. V trimming: 6 bases; J trimming: 3 bases; junction bases outside the gene matches: 9. CDR3 DNA: TGCAGCGTAACCCTGAGACAGGGGGTCTACGAGCAGTACTTC. Translated: CSVTLRQGVYEQYF.

V usage is TRBV18 and J usage is TRBJ2-1; D not resolved. The CDR3 is 17 residues long. Per the germline V gene, CDR1 is KGHSH and CDR2 is LQKENI. Trimming pared 5 bases from V and 7 bases from J, leaving 24 bases between. In DNA form, the CDR3 reads TGTGCCAGCTCAACCAGATTAGCAGGTACTATGGGGAATGAGCAGTTCTTC. Its protein is CASSTRLAGTMGNEQFF.

The rearrangement uses TRBV19 and TRBJ2-2, with D possibly TRBD1 on 6 matching bases. Germline-derived CDR1 and CDR2 are LNHDA and SQIVND (reference sequence). V was cut by 3 bases and J by 0 bases, with 11 bases left in between. The CDR3 runs to 16 residues. CDR3 loop: CASSMFQGSNTGELFF. CDR3 coding DNA: TGTGCCAGTAGTATGTTCCAGGGGTCGAACACCGGGGAGCTGTTTTTT.

V gene TRBV7-3 combines with J gene TRBJ2-2; 8 positions match TRBD2. V shed 2 bases and J 4 bases; nucleotides not matched to a gene: 6. The CDR3 contains 16 residues. Germline CDR1 reads SGHTA; CDR2 reads FQGTGA. CDR3 nucleotide sequence: TGTGCCAGCAGCTTAGAGGCGGGAGGTGGCACCGGGGAGCTGTTTTTT. This gives the protein CASSLEAGGGTGELFF.

The chain couples TRBV5-1 to TRBJ2-2, with 7 bases fitting TRBD1. This CDR3 comprises 15 residues. V lost 4 bases to trimming and J lost 0 bases; unmatched junction nucleotides: 3. CDR1 is SGHRS, CDR2 YFSETQ, per germline. The CDR3, as DNA: TGCGCCAGCAGCACAGGGGTAGCGAACACCGGGGAGCTGTTTTTT. Translated: CASSTGVANTGELFF.

In nucleotides, the CDR3 is TGTGCCAGCAGGCCTAGGGGATCCTACGAGCAGTACTTC. Amino acid sequence: CASRPRGSYEQYF. V usage is TRBV6-1 and J usage is TRBJ2-7, with D possibly being TRBD1 (5 bases). The CDR3 is 13 residues long. The germline V and J ends were trimmed by 6 bases and 1 base, with 10 bases remaining between them. CDR1 is MNHNS, CDR2 SASEGT, per germline.

The chain links TRBV7-9 to TRBJ2-5; either TRBD1 or TRBD2 may supply D (5 bases each). V dropped 3 bases and J dropped 6 bases, with 17 bases sitting between them. CDR3 length equals 15 residues. In germline, CDR1 is SEHNR, CDR2 FQNEAQ (reference sequence). The CDR3 DNA reads as TGTGCCAGCAGCTTTAGGGAAGCCCCGGGACAGACCCAGTACTTC. Protein: CASSFREAPGQTQYF.

The gene calls are TRBV29-1 and TRBJ1-1; a weak D match, TRBD1 (5 bases). The CDR3 has 13 amino acids. Germline-derived CDR1 and CDR2 are SQVTM and ANQGSEA. Trimming removed 6 bases at V and 5 bases at J, with 16 bases between. In nucleotides, the CDR3 is TGCAGCGTGGAACGGGACTCGGGGACTGAAGCTTTCTTT. Protein: CSVERDSGTEAFF.

The chain joins TRBV19 to TRBJ1-1; the D is unclear. Per the germline V gene, CDR1 is LNHDA and CDR2 is SQIVND (reference sequence). V dropped 0 bases and J dropped 4 bases, with 18 bases sitting between them. The CDR3 length is 17 residues. The CDR3: CASSIDTMNGRSTEAFF. In nucleotides, the CDR3 is TGTGCCAGTAGTATAGATACAATGAATGGAAGGAGCACTGAAGCTTTCTTT.

The chain couples TRBV27 to TRBJ1-5, with 10 bases aligning to TRBD1. The CDR3 is 17 amino acids. The trim removed 4 bases at V and 7 bases at J, leaving 13 bases unmatched. In germline, CDR1 is MNHEY, CDR2 SMNVEV (reference sequence). The CDR3 is CASSSEAWTGGLQPQHF. DNA of the CDR3: TGTGCCAGCAGTTCCGAGGCCTGGACAGGGGGTTTGCAGCCCCAGCATTTT.

This chain connects TRBV28 to TRBJ1-4; D is undetermined. V was cut by 8 bases and J by 4 bases, with 8 bases left in between. Germline CDR1 is MDHEN and CDR2 is SYDVKM. The CDR3 runs 12 residues. CDR3 coding DNA: TGTGCCAGCTTATCAGTTAATGAAAAACTGTTTTTT. Protein product: CASLSVNEKLFF.